This T cell receptor (beta chain) stems from a study of cytomegalovirus exposure and HLA in healthy donors. Study outcomes and limitations: There were several of the most significant clusters that appeared linked to common viral pathogens in a later analysis.

With regard to this clone: Its matching antigen is unknown.

This CDR3 is built from 16 residues. The V gene end was trimmed by 2 bases and the J gene end by 6 bases; junction bases not matched to a gene: 10. Germline values: CDR1 SGHTA, CDR2 FQGTGA. The PCR used 60 Vbeta and 13 Jbeta primers. Sequenced by immunoSEQ multiplex PCR; TCRdb stores in-frame clones only, minus some. This table has some 76,000 clones, under 80% appearing once. This clonotype was obtained from a man aged 55-75 years in good health and CMV-seropositive. The J gene is TRBJ1-1, the V gene TRBV7-3; 9 bases fit TRBD1. What was sequenced was PBMCs. For the CDR3, the DNA is TGTGCCAGCAGCTTAGGGCCACAGGGGGCATTGGCTGAAGCTTTCTTT. Amino acids: CASSLGPQGALAEAFF.